This passage covers 20 T cell receptor beta chains from one sample sequenced in a study of early T cells in non-severe SARS-CoV-2 infection. In TCRdb, the 5' RACE reads were re-called with MiXCR into one record per CDR3 protein. This repertoire shows 53,000 or so distinct CDR3 sequences, 6.5% to 9.5% found once; its top ten account for approximately 5%. The source material was whole blood. The receptor source for this set is an adult who was a healthcare worker with PCR-confirmed SARS-CoV-2 infection or an uninfected control (not recorded which).

This clonotype was detected ten times or more. The chain recombines TRBV5-1 with TRBJ2-3; 13 positions agree with TRBD2. The CDR3 has 17 residues. V was pared by 0 bases and J by 1 base, with 2 bases of the junction left unmatched. Germline loops: CDR1 SGHRS, CDR2 YFSETQ. The CDR3: CASSLEGTSGGTDTQYF. The CDR3 DNA reads as TGCGCCAGCAGCTTGGAGGGGACTAGCGGGGGCACAGATACGCAGTATTTT.

This clonotype was seen ten or more times. The CDR3 loop reads CASSVADLRTDLTDTQYF. CDR3 bases: TGTGCCAGCAGCGTAGCTGATCTACGGACAGACCTCACAGATACGCAGTATTTT. The V gene is TRBV9, the J gene TRBJ2-3; D is perhaps TRBD1 (6 bases). This CDR3 contains 18 residues. Germline V gives CDR1 SGDLS, CDR2 YYNGEE. V lost 0 bases, J lost 2 bases, and 19 bases lay in between.

This clonotype occurred many times. The chain combines TRBV12-3 or TRBV12-4 with TRBJ2-7; no reliable D call. This CDR3 is 12 amino acids long. Trimming stripped 5 bases from V and 3 bases from J, with 8 bases between. CDR3 in amino acids: CASSPHIYEQYF. Here the CDR3 DNA reads TGTGCCAGCAGTCCACACATCTACGAGCAGTACTTC.

This clonotype has at least ten counts. The chain recombines TRBV10-1 with TRBJ1-1; a possible D gene is TRBD1 (6 bases). V was clipped by 5 bases and J by 7 bases, with 17 bases between them. This CDR3 region has 14 residues. Germline V CDR1 and CDR2: WNHNN, SYGVQD (reference sequence). This chain's CDR3 is CASSSGARGLEAFF. DNA for the CDR3: TGCGCCAGCAGTTCGGGGGCGCGAGGGCTTGAAGCTTTCTTT.

In its sample, this clonotype was seen many times. The rearrangement links TRBV11-2 to TRBJ2-3; the match to TRBD1 covers 8 bases. Germline CDR1 SGHAT, CDR2 FQNNGV. This CDR3 region has 11 residues. After removal of 4 bases from V and 14 bases from J, the junction contained 5 bases not matched to a gene. The CDR3 spells CASSSGQVGYF. CDR3 DNA: TGTGCCAGCAGCTCGGGACAGGTGGGGTATTTT.

V usage is TRBV10-2 and J usage is TRBJ2-1, with 7 bases that match TRBD1. Germline V gene data show CDR1 as WSHSY and CDR2 as SAAADI. CDR3 length: 13 amino acids. Trimming took 6 bases from V and 4 from J; bases not matched to a gene: 3. CDR3 region: CASRTGLYNEQFF. CDR3 nucleotide sequence: TGCGCCAGCAGGACAGGGTTGTACAATGAGCAGTTCTTC.

In this sample, this clonotype turned up a few times. This sequence joins TRBV4-1 and TRBJ2-4, with D possibly called TRBD1 or TRBD2 (5 bases each). This CDR3 spans 16 amino acids. The germline gives CDR1 MGHRA, CDR2 YSYEKL. Trimming left V 0 bases short and J 6 bases short, with 15 bases between. CDR3 coding DNA: TGCGCCAGCAGCCAAGATCTCGGGACGCCGGCAAACATTCAGTACTTC. Translation gives CASSQDLGTPANIQYF.

This clonotype came up many times. This chain connects TRBV28 to TRBJ1-2; D is possibly TRBD1 (6 bases). The CDR3 contains 16 residues. The V gene lost 7 bases and the J gene lost 6 bases, with 24 bases spanning the gap. Germline V gene data show CDR1 as MDHEN and CDR2 as SYDVKM. CDR3 DNA sequence: TGTGCCAGCATCACAGGGACCTGGAAAGGTGCTAATGGCTACACCTTC. Encoded protein: CASITGTWKGANGYTF.

At least ten counts were recorded for this clonotype. The chain carries TRBV3-1 and TRBJ2-2; weak D call: TRBD2 (5 bases). This CDR3 is built from 12 residues. The germline V and J ends were trimmed by 6 bases and 10 bases, with 12 bases remaining between them. From germline, CDR1 is LGHDT and CDR2 YNNKEL (reference sequence). The CDR3 DNA is TGTGCCAGCAGTTCCGGGGTAACGGAGCTGTTTTTT. Protein: CASSSGVTELFF. The full variable domain, in which reference TRBV3-1 and TRBJ2-2 provide the parts outside the CDR3, is DTAVSQTPKYLVTQMGNDKSIKCEQNLGHDTMYWYKQDSKKFLKIMFSYNNKELIINETVPNRFSPKSPDKAHLNLHINSLELGDSAVYFCASSSGVTELFFGEGSRLTVL.

This clonotype was seen more than once but under ten times. This chain joins TRBV27 and TRBJ2-7; TRBD1 matches 11 bases. CDR3 length: 15 amino acids. The germline V gene encodes CDR1 MNHEY and CDR2 SMNVEV (reference sequence). The V and J ends lost 5 bases and 5 bases, in that order; junction bases with no gene match: 8. The CDR3 nucleotides read TGTGCCAGCAGTCCCCGGACAGGGGGCTTACACGAGCAGTACTTC. Residues: CASSPRTGGLHEQYF.

This clonotype was seen many times. The chain links TRBV27 to TRBJ2-7, with D possibly matching TRBD1 (6 bases). The germline V and J ends were trimmed by 5 bases and 7 bases, with 12 bases remaining between them. The CDR3 is 12 amino acids. Germline V gene lookup returns CDR1 MNHEY and CDR2 SMNVEV (reference sequence). DNA for the CDR3: TGTGCCAGCAGTCCTGGGGGCAGAGAGCAGTACTTC. Its translation: CASSPGGREQYF.

This clonotype occurred many times. The rearrangement links TRBV19 to TRBJ1-2; D unresolved. Germline V lookup: CDR1 LNHDA, CDR2 SQIVND (reference sequence). V lost 8 bases and J 2 bases, leaving 18 bases between the germline ends. The CDR3 is 15 residues long. The CDR3 region has the DNA TGTGCCAGTGGCCGGGGAGGGAGCGGGAACTATGGCTACACCTTC. This codes for CASGRGGSGNYGYTF.

This clonotype was observed many times. The chain recombines TRBV6-2 or TRBV6-3 with TRBJ1-2; no firm D call. In germline, CDR1 is MNHEY, CDR2 SVGEGT. This CDR3 region has 14 residues. V was shortened by 6 bases and J by 4 bases, with 15 bases between the two germline ends. The DNA of the CDR3 is TGTGCCAGCAGCTCACCGCTGGATTTCTATGGCTACACCTTC. It codes for CASSSPLDFYGYTF.

The CDR3 loop reads CASSERTGSSSYEQYF. CDR3 DNA: TGCGCCAGCAGCGAACGGACAGGTTCAAGCTCCTACGAGCAGTACTTC. The chain employs TRBV5-1 and TRBJ2-7, with 7 bases aligning to TRBD1. V lost 4 bases and J lost 0; bases outside the gene matches: 10. This CDR3 region has 16 residues. The V gene's germline CDR1 is SGHRS and CDR2 YFSETQ. Drawing the rest from reference TRBV5-1 and TRBJ2-7, the complete variable domain is KAGVTQTPRYLIKTRGQQVTLSCSPISGHRSVSWYQQTPGQGLQFLFEYFSETQRNKGNFPGRFSGRQFSNSRSEMNVSTLELGDSALYLCASSERTGSSSYEQYFGPGTRLTVT.

The V gene is TRBV7-8, the J gene TRBJ2-2, with 7 bases aligning to TRBD2. J was trimmed by 6 bases and V by 4 bases; bases with no gene match: 8. This CDR3 is 15 amino acids long. The V gene's germline CDR1 is SGHVS and CDR2 FQNEAQ. The CDR3 nucleotides read TGTGCCAGCAGCTCAAACTCCGGACTAGCCGGGGAGCTGTTTTTT. This gives the protein CASSSNSGLAGELFF.

This clonotype was seen ten or more times. The chain combines TRBV18 with TRBJ2-7; the D is unclear. Per germline, CDR1 KGHSH and CDR2 LQKENI. Trimming left V 2 bases short and J 2 bases short, with 10 bases between. The length of the CDR3 is 14 residues. DNA for the CDR3: TGTGCCAGCTCACCAATGGCAGAGACCTACGAGCAGTACTTC. Encoded protein: CASSPMAETYEQYF.

The CDR3 DNA follows: TGTGCCAGCAGTAACCCAAGGGGGGGATCGAACACCGGGGAGCTGTTTTTT. It specifies CASSNPRGGSNTGELFF. The V call is TRBV6-6, the J call TRBJ2-2, with a possible D match to TRBD2 (7 bases). Germline V lookup: CDR1 MNHNY, CDR2 SVGAGI (reference sequence). With 5 bases removed from V and 0 bases from J, the gap between germline ends came to 16 bases. The CDR3 sequence is 17 residues long.

This clonotype showed up just a few times. The rearrangement links TRBV6-2 or TRBV6-3 to TRBJ2-7; weak D call: TRBD2 (5 bases). The CDR3 length is 16 residues. The germline gives CDR1 MNHEY, CDR2 SVGEGT. With 6 bases removed from V and 0 bases from J, the gap between germline ends came to 18 bases. The CDR3 loop reads CASRTPTRRSSYEQYF. In nucleotides, the CDR3 is TGTGCCAGCAGGACTCCTACTAGGCGAAGCTCCTACGAGCAGTACTTC.

This clonotype has just a few counts. The chain uses TRBV5-1 and TRBJ2-7; no clear D gene. Looked up from germline, CDR1 is SGHRS and CDR2 is YFSETQ. Trimming left V 0 bases short and J 4 bases short, with 8 bases between. CDR3 size: 13 residues. DNA of the CDR3: TGCGCCAGCAGCTTGGATCGGCGATACGAGCAGTACTTC. Amino acids: CASSLDRRYEQYF. Based on the CDR3 plus reference TRBV5-1 and TRBJ2-7, the full variable domain is KAGVTQTPRYLIKTRGQQVTLSCSPISGHRSVSWYQQTPGQGLQFLFEYFSETQRNKGNFPGRFSGRQFSNSRSEMNVSTLELGDSALYLCASSLDRRYEQYFGPGTRLTVT.

This clonotype was counted ten times or more. This chain links TRBV28 with TRBJ1-5; 9 bases align to TRBD1. The germline CDR1 and CDR2 sequences are MDHEN and SYDVKM. The CDR3 totals 15 residues. Germline trimming cut 5 bases from V and 6 bases from J; bases unmatched to any gene: 8. The CDR3 DNA reads as TGTGCCAGCAGTCCCGGGACAGGGCCATTTCAGCCCCAGCATTTT. Its translation is CASSPGTGPFQPQHF.